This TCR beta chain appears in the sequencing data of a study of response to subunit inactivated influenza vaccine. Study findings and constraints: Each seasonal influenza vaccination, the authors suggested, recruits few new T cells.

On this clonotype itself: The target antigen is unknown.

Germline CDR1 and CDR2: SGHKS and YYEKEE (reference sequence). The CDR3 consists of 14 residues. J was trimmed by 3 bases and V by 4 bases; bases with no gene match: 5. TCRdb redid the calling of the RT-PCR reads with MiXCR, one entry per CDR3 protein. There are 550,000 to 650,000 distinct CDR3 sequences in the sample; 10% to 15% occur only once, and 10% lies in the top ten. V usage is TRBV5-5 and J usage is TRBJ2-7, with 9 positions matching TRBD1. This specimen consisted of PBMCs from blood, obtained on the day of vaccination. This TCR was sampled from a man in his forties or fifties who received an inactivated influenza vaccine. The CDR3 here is CASSRTGVGYEQYF. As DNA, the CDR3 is TGTGCCAGCAGCCGGACAGGGGTGGGCTACGAGCAGTACTTC.